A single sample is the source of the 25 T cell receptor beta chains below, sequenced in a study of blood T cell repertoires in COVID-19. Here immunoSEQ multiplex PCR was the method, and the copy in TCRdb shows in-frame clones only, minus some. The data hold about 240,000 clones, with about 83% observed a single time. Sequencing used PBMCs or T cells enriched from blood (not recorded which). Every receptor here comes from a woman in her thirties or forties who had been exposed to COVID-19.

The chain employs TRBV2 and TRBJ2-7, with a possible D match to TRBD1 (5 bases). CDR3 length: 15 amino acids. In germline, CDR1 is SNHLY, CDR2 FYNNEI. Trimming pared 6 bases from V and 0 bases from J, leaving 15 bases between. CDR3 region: CASRRDRANSYEQYF. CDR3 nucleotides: TGTGCCAGCAGGAGAGACAGAGCTAACTCCTACGAGCAGTACTTC. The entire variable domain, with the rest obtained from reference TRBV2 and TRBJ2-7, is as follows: EPEVTQTPSHQVTQMGQEVILRCVPISNHLYFYWYRQILGQKVEFLVSFYNNEISEKSEIFDDQFSVERPDGSNFTLKIRSTKLEDSAMYFCASRRDRANSYEQYFGPGTRLTVT.

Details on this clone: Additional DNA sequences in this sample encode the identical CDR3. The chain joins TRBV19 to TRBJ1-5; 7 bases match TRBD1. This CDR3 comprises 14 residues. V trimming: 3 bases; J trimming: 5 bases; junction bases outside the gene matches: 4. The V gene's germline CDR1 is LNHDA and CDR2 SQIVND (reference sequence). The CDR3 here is CASSIHRGDQPQHF. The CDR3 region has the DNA TGTGCCAGTAGTATTCACAGGGGCGATCAGCCCCAGCATTTT.

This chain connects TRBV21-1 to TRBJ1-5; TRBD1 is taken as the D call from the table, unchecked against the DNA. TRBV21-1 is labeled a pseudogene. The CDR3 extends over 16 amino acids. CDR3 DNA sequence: TGTGCCAGCAGCAGTGAGGACAGAACGTGCAATCAGCCCCAGCATTTT. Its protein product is CASSSEDRTCNQPQHF.

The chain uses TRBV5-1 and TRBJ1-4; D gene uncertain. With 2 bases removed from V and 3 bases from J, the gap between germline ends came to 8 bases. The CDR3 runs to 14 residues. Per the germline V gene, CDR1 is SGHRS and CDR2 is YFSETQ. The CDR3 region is CASSLGGANEKLFF. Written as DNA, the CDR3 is TGCGCCAGCAGCTTAGGAGGAGCTAATGAAAAACTGTTTTTT.

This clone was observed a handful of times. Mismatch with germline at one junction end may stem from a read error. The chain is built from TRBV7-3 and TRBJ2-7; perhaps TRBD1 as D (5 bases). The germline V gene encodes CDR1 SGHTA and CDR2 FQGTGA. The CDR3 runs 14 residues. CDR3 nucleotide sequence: TGTGCCAGCAGCTTACAGGGTGGCTCCCACGAGCAGTACTTC. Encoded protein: CASSLQGGSHEQYF.

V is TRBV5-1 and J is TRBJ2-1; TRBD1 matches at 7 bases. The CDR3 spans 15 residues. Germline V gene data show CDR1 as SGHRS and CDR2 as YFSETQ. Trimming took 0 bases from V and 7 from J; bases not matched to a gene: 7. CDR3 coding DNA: TGCGCCAGCAGCTTGGGAGCAGGGGGTCAGAATGAGCAGTTCTTC. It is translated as CASSLGAGGQNEQFF.

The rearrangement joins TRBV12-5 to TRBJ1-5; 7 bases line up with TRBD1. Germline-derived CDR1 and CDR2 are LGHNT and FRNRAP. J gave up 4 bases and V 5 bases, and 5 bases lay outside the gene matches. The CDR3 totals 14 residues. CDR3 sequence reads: CASGTGQDNQPQHF. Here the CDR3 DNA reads TGTGCTAGTGGTACAGGACAGGATAATCAGCCCCAGCATTTT.

CDR3 loop: CAAGGGKTGSPLHF. The CDR3 DNA sequence: TGTGCCGCCGGCGGGGGGAAAACTGGTTCACCCCTCCACTTT. The V and J genes are TRBV10-3 and TRBJ1-6; D may be TRBD1 (5 bases). Germline V gives CDR1 ENHRY, CDR2 SYGVKD. Trimming removed 11 bases from V and 9 bases from J, with 20 bases in between. CDR3 length equals 14 residues.

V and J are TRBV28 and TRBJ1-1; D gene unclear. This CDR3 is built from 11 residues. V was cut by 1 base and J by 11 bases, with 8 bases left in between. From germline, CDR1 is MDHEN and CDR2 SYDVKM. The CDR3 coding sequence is TGTGCCAGCAGTTTATTTGATGGCGCTTTCTTT. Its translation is CASSLFDGAFF.

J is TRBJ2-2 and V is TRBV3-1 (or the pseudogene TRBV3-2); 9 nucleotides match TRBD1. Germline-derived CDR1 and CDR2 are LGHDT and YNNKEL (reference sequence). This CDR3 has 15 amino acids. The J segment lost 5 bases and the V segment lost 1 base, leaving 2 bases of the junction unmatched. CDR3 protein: CASSQVGTGTGELFF. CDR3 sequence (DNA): TGTGCCAGCAGCCAAGTGGGGACAGGGACCGGGGAGCTGTTTTTT.

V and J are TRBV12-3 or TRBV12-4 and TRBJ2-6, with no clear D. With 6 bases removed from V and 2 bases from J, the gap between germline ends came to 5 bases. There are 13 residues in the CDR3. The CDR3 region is CASRAAGANVLTF. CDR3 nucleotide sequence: TGTGCCAGCAGGGCCGCTGGGGCCAACGTCCTGACTTTC.

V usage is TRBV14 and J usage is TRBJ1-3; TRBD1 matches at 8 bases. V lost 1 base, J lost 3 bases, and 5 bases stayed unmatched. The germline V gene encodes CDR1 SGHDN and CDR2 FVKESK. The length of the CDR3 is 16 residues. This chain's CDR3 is CASSQVAGGGGNTIYF. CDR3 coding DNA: TGTGCCAGCAGCCAAGTAGCAGGGGGCGGTGGAAACACCATATATTTT.

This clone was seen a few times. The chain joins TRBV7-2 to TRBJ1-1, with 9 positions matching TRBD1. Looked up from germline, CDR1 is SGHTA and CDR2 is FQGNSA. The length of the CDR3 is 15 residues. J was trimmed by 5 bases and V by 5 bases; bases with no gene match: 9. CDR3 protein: CASSRQGEEGTEAFF. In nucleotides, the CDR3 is TGTGCCAGCAGCAGACAGGGGGAAGAGGGTACTGAAGCTTTCTTT.

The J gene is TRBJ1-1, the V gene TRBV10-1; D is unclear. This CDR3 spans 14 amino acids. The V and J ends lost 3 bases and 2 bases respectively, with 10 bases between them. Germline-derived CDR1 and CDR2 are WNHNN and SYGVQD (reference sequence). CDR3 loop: CASSDRAPNTEAFF. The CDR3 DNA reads TGCGCCAGCAGTGATCGAGCACCCAACACTGAAGCTTTCTTT.

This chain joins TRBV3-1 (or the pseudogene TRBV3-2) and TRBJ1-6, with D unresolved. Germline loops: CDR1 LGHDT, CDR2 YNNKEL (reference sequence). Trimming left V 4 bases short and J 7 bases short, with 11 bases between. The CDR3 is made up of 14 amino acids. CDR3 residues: CASSPSAGNSPLHF. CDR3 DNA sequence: TGTGCCAGCAGCCCGTCCGCGGGGAATTCACCCCTCCACTTT.

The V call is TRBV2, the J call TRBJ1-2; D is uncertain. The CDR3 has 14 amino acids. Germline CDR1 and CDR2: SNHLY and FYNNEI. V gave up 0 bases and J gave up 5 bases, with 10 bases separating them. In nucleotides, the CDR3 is TGTGCCAGCAGTGAAGCAGTAACAGATTATGGCTACACCTTC. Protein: CASSEAVTDYGYTF.

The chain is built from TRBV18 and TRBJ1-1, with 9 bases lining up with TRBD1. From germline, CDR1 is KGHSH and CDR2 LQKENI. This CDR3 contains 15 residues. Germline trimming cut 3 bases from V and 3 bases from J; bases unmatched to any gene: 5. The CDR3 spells CASSPRRTGDTEAFF. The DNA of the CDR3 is TGTGCCAGCTCACCCCGGCGGACAGGGGACACTGAAGCTTTCTTT.

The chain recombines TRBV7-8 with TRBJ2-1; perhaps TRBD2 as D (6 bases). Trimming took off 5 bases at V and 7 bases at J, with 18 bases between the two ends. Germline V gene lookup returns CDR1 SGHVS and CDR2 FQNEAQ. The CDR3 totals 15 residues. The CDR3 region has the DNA TGTGCCAGCAGCGCAACACGGGGGTCGAGGAATGAGCAGTTCTTC. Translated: CASSATRGSRNEQFF.

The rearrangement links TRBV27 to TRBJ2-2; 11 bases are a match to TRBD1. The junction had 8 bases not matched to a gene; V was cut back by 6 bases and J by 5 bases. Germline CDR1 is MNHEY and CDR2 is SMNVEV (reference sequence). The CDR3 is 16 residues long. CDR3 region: CASRPWTGGWTGELFF. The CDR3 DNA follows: TGTGCCAGCAGGCCATGGACAGGGGGCTGGACCGGGGAGCTGTTTTTT.

Here the CDR3 DNA reads TGTGCCAGCAGCCCCTTGACTAGCGGGGGGGCAGATACGCAGTATTTT. Protein product: CASSPLTSGGADTQYF. This rearrangement joins TRBV7-9 to TRBJ2-3; TRBD2 matches 14 bases. The CDR3 length is 16 residues. CDR1 is SEHNR, CDR2 FQNEAQ, per germline (reference sequence). J was trimmed by 4 bases and V by 5 bases; bases with no gene match: 5.

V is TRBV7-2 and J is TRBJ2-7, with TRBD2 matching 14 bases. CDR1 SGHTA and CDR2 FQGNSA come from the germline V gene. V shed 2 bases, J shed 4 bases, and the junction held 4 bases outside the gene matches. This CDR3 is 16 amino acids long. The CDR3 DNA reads TGTGCCAGCAGCTTATCGACTAGCGGGGGGGCTTACGAGCAGTACTTC. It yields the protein CASSLSTSGGAYEQYF. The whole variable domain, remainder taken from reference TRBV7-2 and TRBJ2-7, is GAGVSQSPSNKVTEKGKDVELRCDPISGHTALYWYRQSLGQGLEFLIYFQGNSAPDKSGLPSDRFSAERTGGSVSTLTIQRTQQEDSAVYLCASSLSTSGGAYEQYFGPGTRLTVT.

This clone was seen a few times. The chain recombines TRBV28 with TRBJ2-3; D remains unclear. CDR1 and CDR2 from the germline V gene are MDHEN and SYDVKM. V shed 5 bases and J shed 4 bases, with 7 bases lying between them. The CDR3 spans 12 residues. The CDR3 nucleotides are TGTGCCAGCAGTCTCTACTCAGATACGCAGTATTTT. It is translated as CASSLYSDTQYF. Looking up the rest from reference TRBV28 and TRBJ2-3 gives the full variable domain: DVKVTQSSRYLVKRTGEKVFLECVQDMDHENMFWYRQDPGLGLRLIYFSYDVKMKEKGDIPEGYSVSREKKERFSLILESASTNQTSMYLCASSLYSDTQYFGPGTRLTVL.

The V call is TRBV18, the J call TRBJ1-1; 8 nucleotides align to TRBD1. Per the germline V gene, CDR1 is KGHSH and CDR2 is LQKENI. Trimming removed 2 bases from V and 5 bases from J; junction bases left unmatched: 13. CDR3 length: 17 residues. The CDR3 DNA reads TGTGCCAGCTCACCAATGAGTGCGGCAGGGGGCTGGACTGAAGCTTTCTTT. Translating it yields CASSPMSAAGGWTEAFF.

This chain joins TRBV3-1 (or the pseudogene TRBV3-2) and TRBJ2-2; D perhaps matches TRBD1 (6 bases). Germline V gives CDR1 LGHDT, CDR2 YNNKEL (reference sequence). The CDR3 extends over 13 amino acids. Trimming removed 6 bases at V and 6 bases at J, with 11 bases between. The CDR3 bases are TGTGCCAGCAGTTCCAGGGGACCCGGGGAGCTGTTTTTT. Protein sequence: CASSSRGPGELFF.

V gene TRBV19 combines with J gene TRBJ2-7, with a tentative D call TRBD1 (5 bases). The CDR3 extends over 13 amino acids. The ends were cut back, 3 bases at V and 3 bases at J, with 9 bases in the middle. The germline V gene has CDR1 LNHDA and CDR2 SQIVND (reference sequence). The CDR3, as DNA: TGTGCCAGTAGTATGTGGCAGGGCTACGAGCAGTACTTC. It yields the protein CASSMWQGYEQYF.